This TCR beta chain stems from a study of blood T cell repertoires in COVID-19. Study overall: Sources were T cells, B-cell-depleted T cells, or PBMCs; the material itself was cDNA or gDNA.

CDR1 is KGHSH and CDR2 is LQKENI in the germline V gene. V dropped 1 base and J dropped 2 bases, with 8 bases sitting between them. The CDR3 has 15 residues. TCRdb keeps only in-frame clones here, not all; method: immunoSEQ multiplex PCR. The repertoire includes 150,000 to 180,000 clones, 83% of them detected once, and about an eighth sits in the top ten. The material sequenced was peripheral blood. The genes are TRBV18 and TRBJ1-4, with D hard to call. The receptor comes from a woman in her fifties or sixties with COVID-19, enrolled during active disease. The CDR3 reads CASSPQLGTNEKLFF. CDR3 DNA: TGTGCCAGCTCACCACAACTGGGCACTAATGAAAAACTGTTTTTT.